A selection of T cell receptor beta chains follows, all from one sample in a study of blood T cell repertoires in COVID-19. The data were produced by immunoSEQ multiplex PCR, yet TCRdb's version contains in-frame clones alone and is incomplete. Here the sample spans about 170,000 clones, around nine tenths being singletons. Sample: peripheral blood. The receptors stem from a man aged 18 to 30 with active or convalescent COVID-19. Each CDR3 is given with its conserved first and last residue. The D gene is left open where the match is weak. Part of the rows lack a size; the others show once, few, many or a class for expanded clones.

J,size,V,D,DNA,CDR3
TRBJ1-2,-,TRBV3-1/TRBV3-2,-,TGTGCCAGCAGCCCGGGGGGCTATGGCTACACCTTC,CASSPGGYGYTF
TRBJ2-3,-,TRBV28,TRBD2,TGTGCCAGCAGTTTAAAGCGGGGGGTTTCAGATACGCAGTATTTT,CASSLKRGVSDTQYF
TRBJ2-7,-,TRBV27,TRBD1,TGTGCCAGCAGTCCCCTCGGGACAGGGCAGTTCGTTGTGGAGCAGTACTTC,CASSPLGTGQFVVEQYF
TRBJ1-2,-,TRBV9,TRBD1,TGTGCCAGCAGCAGGACAGGGGCGATGCATGGCTACACCTTC,CASSRTGAMHGYTF
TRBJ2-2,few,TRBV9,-,TGTGCCAGCAGCCTTCAGCTGGACTCCGAATATGCCGGGGAGCTGTTTTTT,CASSLQLDSEYAGELFF
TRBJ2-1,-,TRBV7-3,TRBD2,TGTGCCAGCAGCCTCGGGACTAGCGGTTACAATGAGCAGTTCTTC,CASSLGTSGYNEQFF
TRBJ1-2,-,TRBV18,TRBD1,TGTGCCAGCTCAGAGAGACAGGGAGATTACTATGGCTACACCTTC,CASSERQGDYYGYTF
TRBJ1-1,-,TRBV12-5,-,TGTGCTAGTGGTTTGGATGGCGCGGGGCGGGCTTTCTTT,CASGLDGAGRAFF
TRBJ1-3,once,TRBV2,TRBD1,TGTGCCAGCAGTGATTGGATGGGACAGCCCGGAAACACCATATATTTT,CASSDWMGQPGNTIYF
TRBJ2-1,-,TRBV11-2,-,TGTGCCAGCCTACCCCTCGCAGGGAAATCCTACAATGAGCAGTTCTTC,CASLPLAGKSYNEQFF
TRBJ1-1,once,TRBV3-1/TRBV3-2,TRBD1,TGTGCCAGCAGCCAAGATTGGACAGGGACCACTGAAGCTTTCTTT,CASSQDWTGTTEAFF
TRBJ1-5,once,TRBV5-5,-,TGTGCCAGCAGTTCGACAGTTAGCAATCAGCCCCAGCATTTT,CASSSTVSNQPQHF
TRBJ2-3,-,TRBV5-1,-,TGCGCCAGCAGCTACCTCCAGGGGTCAGATACGCAGTATTTT,CASSYLQGSDTQYF
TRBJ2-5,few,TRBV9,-,TGTGCCAGCAGCTCAGGGCCGGAGACCCAGTACTTC,CASSSGPETQYF
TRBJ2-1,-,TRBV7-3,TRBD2,TGTGCCAGCAGCACGGGACTAGCGGGAGTGAGTGAGCAGTTCTTC,CASSTGLAGVSEQFF
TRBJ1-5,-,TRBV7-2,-,TGTGCCAGCAGCTTAGATCCAGGGGATCAGCCCCAGCATTTT,CASSLDPGDQPQHF
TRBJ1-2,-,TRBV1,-,TGCACCAGGACAGGGGGCAATAACTATGGCTACACCTTC,CTRTGGNNYGYTF
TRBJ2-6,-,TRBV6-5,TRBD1,TGTGCCAGCAGTTATGGACAGGGGGCTGGGGCCAACGTCCTGACTTTC,CASSYGQGAGANVLTF
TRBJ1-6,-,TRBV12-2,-,TGTGCAAGTCGCTTAGCGGGACAGGTTAATTCACCCCTCCACTTT,CASRLAGQVNSPLHF
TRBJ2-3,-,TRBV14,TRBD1,TGTGCCAGCAGCTCTGACAGGGTGGTAGATACGCAGTATTTT,CASSSDRVVDTQYF
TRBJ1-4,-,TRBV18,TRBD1,TGTGCCAGCTCACCGACTGGACAGGGAACTGAAAAACTGTTTTTT,CASSPTGQGTEKLFF
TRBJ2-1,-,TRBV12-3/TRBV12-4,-,TGTGCCAGCAGTCGTTACAATGAGCAGTTCTTC,CASSRYNEQFF